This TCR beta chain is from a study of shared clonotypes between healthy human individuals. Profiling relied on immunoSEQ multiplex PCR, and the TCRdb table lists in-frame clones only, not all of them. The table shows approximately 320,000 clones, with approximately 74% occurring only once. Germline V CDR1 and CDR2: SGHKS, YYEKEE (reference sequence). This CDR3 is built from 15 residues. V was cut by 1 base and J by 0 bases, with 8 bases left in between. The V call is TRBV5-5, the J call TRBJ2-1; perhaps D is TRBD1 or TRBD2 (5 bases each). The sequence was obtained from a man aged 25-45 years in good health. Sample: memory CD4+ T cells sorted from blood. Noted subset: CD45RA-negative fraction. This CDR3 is CASSLSGASYNEQFF. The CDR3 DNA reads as TGTGCCAGCAGCTTGTCCGGGGCCTCCTACAATGAGCAGTTCTTC.